This entry lists 21 T cell receptor beta chains sequenced from one sample in a study of Siglec-9 on CD8 T cells in melanoma. Sequencing was performed with immunoSEQ multiplex PCR; in TCRdb, only in-frame clones are kept and a portion is missing. Of 30,000 to 45,000 clones listed, about 80% are singletons. Sequences were obtained from Siglec-9- CD8+ T cells sorted from blood. These receptors originate from a human donor in good health.

The rearrangement uses TRBV27 and TRBJ2-7; D perhaps matches TRBD2 (5 bases). V was trimmed by 2 bases and J by 2 bases, leaving 7 bases between them. The germline V gene encodes CDR1 MNHEY and CDR2 SMNVEV (reference sequence). This CDR3 has 13 amino acids. The CDR3 loop reads CASSLRETYEQYF. CDR3 in DNA: TGTGCCAGCAGTTTACGGGAAACCTACGAGCAGTACTTC.

The chain carries TRBV27 and TRBJ1-2; the D gene is possibly TRBD1 (6 bases). The CDR3 consists of 16 residues. V lost 5 bases and J 0 bases, leaving 16 bases between the germline ends. From germline, CDR1 is MNHEY and CDR2 SMNVEV (reference sequence). This chain's CDR3 is CASSQIDRLTNYGYTF. CDR3 coding DNA: TGTGCCAGCAGTCAAATCGACAGGCTTACTAACTATGGCTACACCTTC.

This clone occurred once. The gene calls are TRBV18 and TRBJ2-7, with D perhaps matching TRBD1 (5 bases). The CDR3 is made up of 17 amino acids. CDR1 and CDR2 from the germline V gene are KGHSH and LQKENI. Trimming removed 2 bases at V and 1 base at J, with 18 bases between. The CDR3 coding sequence is TGTGCCAGCTCACCAGCTGGGGCGTATTCCTATTCCTACGAGCAGTACTTC. Its translation: CASSPAGAYSYSYEQYF.

CDR3 sequence (DNA): TGTGCCAGCAGCCCCGGTCTAGCGGGGGGTTACCGACCCGATGAGCAGTTCTTC. Protein product: CASSPGLAGGYRPDEQFF. The rearrangement links TRBV9 to TRBJ2-1, with 11 bases lining up with TRBD2. J was trimmed by 8 bases and V by 4 bases; bases with no gene match: 17. The CDR3 totals 18 residues. The germline CDR1 and CDR2 sequences are SGDLS and YYNGEE.

The CDR3 DNA reads as TGTGCCAGCAGTTTACGGGGCTCGGTCCACGAGCAGTACTTC. This translates into CASSLRGSVHEQYF. V usage is TRBV27 and J usage is TRBJ2-7; D may match TRBD1 or TRBD2 (5 bases each). Trimming removed 2 bases from V and 5 bases from J, with 13 bases in between. CDR3 size: 14 residues. CDR1 and CDR2 (germline): MNHEY, SMNVEV (reference sequence).

The chain employs TRBV5-6 and TRBJ1-2; 7 nucleotides match TRBD1. The CDR3 consists of 13 residues. CDR1 and CDR2 (germline): SGHDT, YYEEEE. J gave up 4 bases and V 4 bases, and 4 bases lay outside the gene matches. The chain's CDR3 is CASSAGGGYGYTF. The CDR3 nucleotides are TGTGCCAGCAGCGCAGGGGGAGGCTATGGCTACACCTTC.

The chain has TRBV29-1 and TRBJ2-5; weak D call: TRBD2 (5 bases). Per the germline V gene, CDR1 is SQVTM and CDR2 is ANQGSEA. CDR3 length equals 13 residues. The V end was cut by 7 bases, the J end by 4 bases, with 16 bases between. DNA of the CDR3: TGCAGCGGTGAGACGGGGTTTGGAGAGACCCAGTACTTC. Protein sequence: CSGETGFGETQYF.

The V call is TRBV27, the J call TRBJ2-2; a possible D gene is TRBD1 (6 bases). Deletions cut 3 bases from V and 6 bases from J, with 11 bases between. Looked up from germline, CDR1 is MNHEY and CDR2 is SMNVEV (reference sequence). The CDR3 runs to 14 residues. Here the CDR3 DNA reads TGTGCCAGCAGTTTGTCAGGGGTTCCCGGGGAGCTGTTTTTT. Amino acid sequence: CASSLSGVPGELFF.

In its sample, this clone was seen a few times. The J gene is TRBJ1-5, the V gene TRBV27; 8 bases agree with TRBD1. Germline values: CDR1 MNHEY, CDR2 SMNVEV (reference sequence). This CDR3 comprises 13 residues. V trimming: 5 bases; J trimming: 7 bases; junction bases outside the gene matches: 4. CDR3 loop: CASSPGGTQPQHF. In DNA form, the CDR3 reads TGTGCCAGCAGTCCAGGGGGCACCCAGCCCCAGCATTTT.

The chain links TRBV5-1 to TRBJ2-7; D gene ambiguous. CDR1 and CDR2 (germline): SGHRS, YFSETQ. The CDR3 runs 13 residues. V was clipped by 4 bases and J by 2 bases, with 10 bases between them. CDR3 sequence: CASSPVGPYEQYF. For the CDR3, the DNA is TGCGCCAGCAGCCCGGTAGGTCCCTACGAGCAGTACTTC.

This chain joins TRBV19 and TRBJ1-2, with a possible D match to TRBD1 (5 bases). This CDR3 is built from 13 residues. The V gene's germline CDR1 is LNHDA and CDR2 SQIVND (reference sequence). With 6 bases removed from V and 10 bases from J, the gap between germline ends came to 18 bases. CDR3 nucleotide sequence: TGTGCCAGTAGCCTCATACAGGACGTCCTCTACACCTTC. Its protein product is CASSLIQDVLYTF.

The rearrangement uses TRBV7-6 and TRBJ2-7; TRBD2 matches 8 bases. The CDR3 is 14 residues long. V was pared by 2 bases and J by 3 bases, with 3 bases of the junction left unmatched. Germline CDR1 and CDR2: SGHVS and FNYEAQ. CDR3 nucleotides: TGTGCCAGCAGCTTAAAAGCGGGGGTCTACGAGCAGTACTTC. Translating gives CASSLKAGVYEQYF.

The gene calls are TRBV7-9 and TRBJ1-5; maybe TRBD1 (5 bases). V was pared by 1 base and J by 0 bases, with 10 bases between. CDR1 and CDR2 (germline): SEHNR, FQNEAQ (reference sequence). This CDR3 has 16 amino acids. CDR3 loop: CASSLVDSFSNQPQHF. CDR3 in DNA: TGTGCCAGCAGCTTAGTCGACAGCTTTAGCAATCAGCCCCAGCATTTT.

This clone was seen a single time. The chain recombines TRBV21-1 with TRBJ1-5; the table's D call TRBD1 went unverified against the DNA. TRBV21-1 constitutes a pseudogene. This CDR3 contains 20 residues. The chain's CDR3 is CASTPSGTGDGKVGNQPQHF. Here the CDR3 DNA reads TGTGCCAGCACTCCATCCGGGACAGGGGACGGTAAGGTCGGCAATCAGCCCCAGCATTTT.

V gene TRBV28 combines with J gene TRBJ1-1; unclear D gene. The V end lost 5 bases, the J end lost 2 bases, and 15 bases lay between the germline ends. CDR3 length: 15 amino acids. CDR1 is MDHEN and CDR2 is SYDVKM in the germline V gene. CDR3 nucleotide sequence: TGTGCCAGCAGTCCCCTCTCGGGTTCAAACACTGAAGCTTTCTTT. Translation: CASSPLSGSNTEAFF.

This clone has more than one count but fewer than ten. In DNA, the CDR3 is TGTGCCTGGGATACAGGGACTAGCAATCAGCCCCAGCATTTT. Translation gives CAWDTGTSNQPQHF. This chain uses TRBV30 with TRBJ1-5; TRBD1 is a possible D gene (6 bases). V was trimmed by 5 bases and J by 0 bases, leaving 11 bases between them. The CDR3 has 14 residues. The germline gives CDR1 GTSNPN, CDR2 SVGIG (reference sequence).

V usage is TRBV6-1 and J usage is TRBJ1-3; the D gene is possibly TRBD1 (5 bases). Per germline, CDR1 MNHNS and CDR2 SASEGT. Trimming pared 2 bases from V and 4 bases from J, leaving 18 bases between. The CDR3 loop spans 17 amino acids. CDR3 in amino acids: CASSEFEGQVLGNTIYF. The CDR3 DNA reads as TGTGCCAGCAGTGAATTCGAGGGGCAGGTTCTCGGAAACACCATATATTTT.

V is TRBV28 and J is TRBJ2-7; TRBD1 matches at 7 bases. The CDR3 contains 14 residues. CDR1 MDHEN and CDR2 SYDVKM come from the germline V gene. The junction had 1 base not matched to a gene; V was cut back by 1 base and J by 1 base. The CDR3 region has the DNA TGTGCCAGCAGTTTATTCAGGGGGTCCTACGAGCAGTACTTC. This sequence encodes CASSLFRGSYEQYF.

This sequence joins TRBV5-8 and TRBJ2-7; D might be TRBD1 or TRBD2, each matching 5 bases. CDR3 length equals 15 residues. V dropped 1 base and J dropped 2 bases, with 13 bases sitting between them. Looked up from germline, CDR1 is SGHTS and CDR2 is YDEGEE. The CDR3 spells CASSLFSGRTYEQYF. The CDR3, as DNA: TGTGCCAGCAGCTTGTTCTCAGGGAGAACCTACGAGCAGTACTTC.

V usage is TRBV2 and J usage is TRBJ2-3, with 12 bases matching TRBD2. The V gene's germline CDR1 is SNHLY and CDR2 FYNNEI. This CDR3 is 17 amino acids long. J lost 3 bases, V lost 7 bases, and 11 bases had no gene match. The CDR3 loop reads CASTRTSGVGRTDTQYF. CDR3 in DNA: TGTGCCAGCACCAGGACTAGCGGGGTAGGACGGACAGATACGCAGTATTTT.

This clone was seen more than once but under ten times. The chain recombines TRBV7-9 with TRBJ1-5; D uncertain. V was pared by 11 bases and J by 2 bases, with 10 bases between. CDR1 is SEHNR and CDR2 is FQNEAQ in the germline V gene (reference sequence). The CDR3 is 12 residues long. CDR3 in amino acids: CAVGWGNQPQHF. The CDR3 region has the DNA TGTGCCGTAGGGTGGGGCAATCAGCCCCAGCATTTT. Full variable domain (rest looked up from reference TRBV7-9 and TRBJ1-5): DTGVSQNPRHKITKRGQNVTFRCDPISEHNRLYWYRQTLGQGPEFLTYFQNEAQLEKSRLLSDRFSAERPKGSFSTLEIQRTEQGDSAMYLCAVGWGNQPQHFGDGTRLSIL.